Here is one T cell receptor (beta chain) with its context. Those who participated ranged in age from roughly 18 to 90 years and resided in approximately 26 US areas. The study assigned cohorts using participant-reported clinical history. The data stem from a study of blood T cell repertoires in COVID-19. V lost 4 bases, J lost 2 bases, and 3 bases stayed unmatched. Looked up from germline, CDR1 is MNHEY and CDR2 is SVGAGI. This CDR3 has 15 residues. Assay used: immunoSEQ multiplex PCR; TCRdb lists only in-frame clones, some missing. There are 380,000 or so clones in the sample; more than 75% occur only once, and approximately 1.3% lies in the top ten.

The chain couples TRBV6-5 to TRBJ2-7; TRBD2 agrees at 12 bases. The specimen was PBMCs or T cells enriched from blood (not recorded which). The source is a man aged 25-45 years who had recovered from COVID-19. The CDR3 loop reads CASSLTSGGPYEQYF. DNA for the CDR3: TGTGCCAGCAGTTTGACTAGCGGGGGACCCTACGAGCAGTACTTC.